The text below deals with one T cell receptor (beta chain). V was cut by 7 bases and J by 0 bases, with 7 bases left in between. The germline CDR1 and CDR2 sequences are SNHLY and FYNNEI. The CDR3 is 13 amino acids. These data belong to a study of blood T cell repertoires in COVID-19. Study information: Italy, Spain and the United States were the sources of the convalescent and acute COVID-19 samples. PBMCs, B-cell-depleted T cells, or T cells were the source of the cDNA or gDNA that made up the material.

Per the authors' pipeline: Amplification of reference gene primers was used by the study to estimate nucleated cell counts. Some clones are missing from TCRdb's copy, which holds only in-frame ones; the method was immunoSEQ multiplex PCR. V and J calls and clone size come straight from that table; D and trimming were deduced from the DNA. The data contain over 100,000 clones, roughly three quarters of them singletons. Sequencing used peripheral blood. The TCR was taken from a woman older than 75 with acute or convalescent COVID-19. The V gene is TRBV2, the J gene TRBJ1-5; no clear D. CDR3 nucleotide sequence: TGTGCCAGCAAAGAGAATAGCAATCAGCCCCAGCATTTT. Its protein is CASKENSNQPQHF.